A selection of T cell receptor beta chains follows, all from one sample in a study of blood T cell repertoires in COVID-19. Libraries were prepared by immunoSEQ multiplex PCR; TCRdb keeps only in-frame clonotypes and omits some of them. This sample has under 200,000 clones; 85% to 90% occur once, and the top ten carry more than 6.5%. The sequenced sample consisted of PBMCs or T cells enriched from blood (not recorded which). Receptors originate from a woman in her fifties or sixties who had recovered from COVID-19. Both conserved end residues are part of each CDR3. The order of the fields is clone size, V gene, J gene, D gene, CDR3 DNA, CDR3 protein. The D gene is left open where the match is weak. Rows give clone size only sometimes, using once, few, many, or a class for an expanded clone.

.,TRBV5-8,TRBJ1-1,.,TGTGCCAGCAGTCGACAGAATCCCCCGATGGCTTTCTTT,CASSRQNPPMAFF
few,TRBV19,TRBJ1-2,TRBD1,TGTGCCAGTAGCGGGACAGGTAGTCTGGTCTATGGCTACACCTTC,CASSGTGSLVYGYTF
.,TRBV7-8,TRBJ2-5,.,TGTGCCAGCAGCTTAGTCGGGACTGGGGGGGAGACCCAGTACTTC,CASSLVGTGGETQYF
.,TRBV7-2,TRBJ1-6,.,TGTGCCAGCAGCACAATGATGGGAGGGTTCTCACCCCTCCACTTT,CASSTMMGGFSPLHF
once,TRBV4-3,TRBJ2-1,TRBD2,TGCGCCAGCAGCCAAGATCACCTAGCGGGGGGTTATGAGCAGTTCTTC,CASSQDHLAGGYEQFF
.,TRBV4-3,TRBJ1-2,.,TGCGCCAGCAGCCAAGAGGTCAGGTTGGGCTACACCTTC,CASSQEVRLGYTF
.,TRBV9,TRBJ1-2,.,TGTGCCAGCAGCGTAGCATTAGGAGGGATCTCTGGCTACACCTTC,CASSVALGGISGYTF
.,TRBV11-2,TRBJ2-3,TRBD2,TGTGCCAGCCGCCGCGGGGGGGCTACGGATACGCAGTATTTT,CASRRGGATDTQYF
.,TRBV19,TRBJ2-2,.,TGTGCCAGTAAAACGGGGAGTCCGAACACCGGGGAGCTGTTTTTT,CASKTGSPNTGELFF
.,TRBV29-1,TRBJ2-4,TRBD1,TGCAGCGTTGGAGGGGGACAGGGAAACATTCAGTACTTC,CSVGGGQGNIQYF
.,TRBV7-6,TRBJ1-5,TRBD1,TGTGCCAGCAGCCTGGGACAGGCGGACAGCAATCAGCCCCAGCATTTT,CASSLGQADSNQPQHF
.,TRBV9,TRBJ2-1,.,TGTGCCAGCAGCGGAGGTTTATTACTATCCTACAATGAGCAGTTCTTC,CASSGGLLLSYNEQFF
.,TRBV6-5,TRBJ1-5,.,TGTGCCAGCAGTTACCGAGCCGGGAACAATCAGCCCCAGCATTTT,CASSYRAGNNQPQHF
.,TRBV7-2,TRBJ2-7,TRBD2,TGTGCCAGCAGCCTAGCGGGGCTTACCTACGAGCAGTACTTC,CASSLAGLTYEQYF
.,TRBV7-3,TRBJ2-2,.,TGTGCCAGCAGCCAGGGCGCCTCGAACACCGGGGAGCTGTTTTTT,CASSQGASNTGELFF
.,TRBV15,TRBJ2-3,TRBD1,TGTGCCACCAGCAAGGACAGGGGGCAAGATACGCAGTATTTT,CATSKDRGQDTQYF
once,TRBV5-4,TRBJ2-3,TRBD2,TGTGCCAGCAGCTTACTAGCGGGCACAGATACGCAGTATTTT,CASSLLAGTDTQYF
once,TRBV18,TRBJ1-2,.,TGTGCCAGCTCACCAACGGGAATCGTAGATGGCTACACCTTC,CASSPTGIVDGYTF
.,TRBV6-5,TRBJ1-1,TRBD1,TGTGCCAGCAGTTCACAGGGGGGTGAAGCTTTCTTT,CASSSQGGEAFF
.,TRBV12-5,TRBJ2-2,.,TGTGCTAGTGGGTGGGGAGACAACACCGGGGAGCTGTTTTTT,CASGWGDNTGELFF
once,TRBV11-1,TRBJ2-3,TRBD2,TGTGCCAGCAGCTATCGACTAGCGGGGGGGCCGGATACGCAGTATTTT,CASSYRLAGGPDTQYF
few,TRBV7-8,TRBJ1-6,.,TGTGCCAGCAGCTTAGTTCCCCTTAATTCACCCCTCCACTTT,CASSLVPLNSPLHF
.,TRBV13,TRBJ2-7,TRBD2,TGTGCCAGCAGCATCCGTCTAGCGGGGGGTGTCTACGAGCAGTACTTC,CASSIRLAGGVYEQYF
.,TRBV14,TRBJ1-5,.,TGTGCCAGCAGCCAAGGGGGGGGCGGTCAGCCCCAGCATTTT,CASSQGGGGQPQHF
.,TRBV14,TRBJ2-2,TRBD1,TGTGCCAGCAGCCGGGACAGGGGAATTCGGGACACCGGGGAGCTGTTTTTT,CASSRDRGIRDTGELFF
.,TRBV9,TRBJ1-2,TRBD1,TGTGCCAGCAGCGTAGTTTCAGGGGGTGAGGGTGGCTACACCTTC,CASSVVSGGEGGYTF
.,TRBV5-6,TRBJ2-3,.,TGTGCCAGCAGCTTTATACAGGGATCTAGCACAGATACGCAGTATTTT,CASSFIQGSSTDTQYF
.,TRBV4-3,TRBJ2-3,TRBD2,TGCGCCAGCAGCTATGGTAGCGGGGGGGACTTTAGCACAGATACGCAGTATTTT,CASSYGSGGDFSTDTQYF
.,TRBV4-1,TRBJ1-2,.,TGCGCCAGCAGTCAGGCCCCGGGACACCTTAACTATGGCTACACCTTC,CASSQAPGHLNYGYTF